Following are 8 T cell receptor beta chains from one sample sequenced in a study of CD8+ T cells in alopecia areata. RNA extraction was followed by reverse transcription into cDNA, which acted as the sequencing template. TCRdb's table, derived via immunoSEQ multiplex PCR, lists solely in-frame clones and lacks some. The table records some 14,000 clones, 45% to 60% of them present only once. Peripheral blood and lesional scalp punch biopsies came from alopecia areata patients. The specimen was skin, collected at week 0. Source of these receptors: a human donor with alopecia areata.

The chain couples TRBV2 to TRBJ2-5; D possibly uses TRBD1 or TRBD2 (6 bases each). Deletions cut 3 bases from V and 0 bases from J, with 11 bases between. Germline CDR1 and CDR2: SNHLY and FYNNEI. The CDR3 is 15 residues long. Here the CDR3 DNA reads TGTGCCAGCAGTGACAGGGGAGGCTACCAAGAGACCCAGTACTTC. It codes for CASSDRGGYQETQYF.

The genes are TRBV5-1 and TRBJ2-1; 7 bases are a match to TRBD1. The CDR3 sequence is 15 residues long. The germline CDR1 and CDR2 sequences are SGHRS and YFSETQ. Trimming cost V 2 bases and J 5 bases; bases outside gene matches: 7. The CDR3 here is CASSLGGFTNNEQFF. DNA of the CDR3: TGCGCCAGCAGCTTAGGGGGCTTCACGAACAATGAGCAGTTCTTC.

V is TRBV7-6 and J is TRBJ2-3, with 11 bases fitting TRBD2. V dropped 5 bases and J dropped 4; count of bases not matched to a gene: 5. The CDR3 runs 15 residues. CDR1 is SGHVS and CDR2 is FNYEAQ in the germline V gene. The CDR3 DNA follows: TGTGCCAGCAGCCCGACTAGCGGGGTTGCAGATACGCAGTATTTT. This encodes CASSPTSGVADTQYF.

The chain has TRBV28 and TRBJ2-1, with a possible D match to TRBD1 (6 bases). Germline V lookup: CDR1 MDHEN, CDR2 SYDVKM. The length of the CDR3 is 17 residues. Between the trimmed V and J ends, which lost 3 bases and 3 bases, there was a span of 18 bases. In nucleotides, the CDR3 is TGTGCCAGCAGTTTTCGGTTTGGTCAGGGGAACTACAATGAGCAGTTCTTC. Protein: CASSFRFGQGNYNEQFF.

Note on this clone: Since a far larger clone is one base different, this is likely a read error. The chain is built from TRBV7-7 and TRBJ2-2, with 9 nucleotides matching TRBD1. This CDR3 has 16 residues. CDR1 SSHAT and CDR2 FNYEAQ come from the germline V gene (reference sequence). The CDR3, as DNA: TGTGCTAGCAGCTTATCCCGGACAGGGGTGACCGGGGAGCTGTTTTTT. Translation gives CASSLSRTGVTGELFF.

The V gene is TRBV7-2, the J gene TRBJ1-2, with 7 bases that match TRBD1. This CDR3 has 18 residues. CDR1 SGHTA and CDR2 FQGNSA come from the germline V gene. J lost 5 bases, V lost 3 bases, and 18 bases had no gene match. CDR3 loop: CASSLGPVTGLMDYGYTF. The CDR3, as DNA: TGTGCCAGCAGCTTGGGCCCCGTGACAGGGTTGATGGATTATGGCTACACCTTC.

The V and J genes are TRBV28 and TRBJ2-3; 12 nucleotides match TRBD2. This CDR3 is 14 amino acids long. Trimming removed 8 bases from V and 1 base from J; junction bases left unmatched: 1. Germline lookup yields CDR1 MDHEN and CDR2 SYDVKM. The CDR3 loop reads CASSSGGGTDTQYF. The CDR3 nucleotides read TGTGCCAGCTCTAGCGGGGGGGGCACAGATACGCAGTATTTT.

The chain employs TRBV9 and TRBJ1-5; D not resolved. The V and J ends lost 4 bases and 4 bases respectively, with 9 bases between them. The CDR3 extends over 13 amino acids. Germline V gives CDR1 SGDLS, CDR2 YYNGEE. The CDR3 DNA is TGTGCCAGCAGCATCCGACCGAATCAGCCCCAGCATTTT. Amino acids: CASSIRPNQPQHF.